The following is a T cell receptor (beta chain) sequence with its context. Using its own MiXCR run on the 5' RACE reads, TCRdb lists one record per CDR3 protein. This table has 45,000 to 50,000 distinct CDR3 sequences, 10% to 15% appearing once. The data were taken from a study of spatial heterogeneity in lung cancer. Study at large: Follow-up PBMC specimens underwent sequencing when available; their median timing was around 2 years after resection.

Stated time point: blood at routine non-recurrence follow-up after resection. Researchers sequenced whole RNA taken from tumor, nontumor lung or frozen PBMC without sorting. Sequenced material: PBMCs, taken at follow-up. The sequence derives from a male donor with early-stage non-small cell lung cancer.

The CDR3 sequence: CASSPASSYNSPLHF. The CDR3 nucleotides read TGTGCCAGCAGTCCGGCTAGCTCCTATAATTCACCCCTCCACTTT. V and J are TRBV6-6 and TRBJ1-6; D remains unclear. Trimming pared 5 bases from V and 0 bases from J, leaving 8 bases between. CDR3 length: 15 residues. Germline V gene data show CDR1 as MNHNY and CDR2 as SVGAGI (reference sequence).